What follows are 25 T cell receptor beta chains derived from one specimen sequenced in a study of blood T cell repertoires in COVID-19. The data were produced by immunoSEQ multiplex PCR, yet TCRdb's version contains in-frame clones alone and is incomplete. Here the sample spans more than 70,000 clones, approximately 90% being singletons. The material sequenced was peripheral blood. The source is a woman older than 75 with acute or convalescent COVID-19.

The chain employs TRBV7-9 and TRBJ1-6; weak D call: TRBD1 (5 bases). With 0 bases removed from V and 10 bases from J, the gap between germline ends came to 7 bases. The CDR3 is made up of 13 amino acids. Germline-derived CDR1 and CDR2 are SEHNR and FQNEAQ (reference sequence). Here the CDR3 reads CASSLAGGSPLHF. CDR3 coding DNA: TGTGCCAGCAGCTTAGCGGGGGGATCACCCCTCCACTTT.

V and J are TRBV5-1 and TRBJ2-7, with TRBD2 matching 11 bases. J was trimmed by 3 bases and V by 4 bases; bases with no gene match: 6. CDR3 size: 15 residues. Germline V gives CDR1 SGHRS, CDR2 YFSETQ. The CDR3 DNA is TGCGCCAGCAGCCACGGGACTAGCGGATTCTACGAGCAGTACTTC. Protein: CASSHGTSGFYEQYF.

The chain joins TRBV5-5 to TRBJ1-6; D is possibly TRBD1 (5 bases). Trimming took 0 bases from V and 8 from J, leaving 12 bases between them. Germline V gives CDR1 SGHKS, CDR2 YYEKEE (reference sequence). This CDR3 is 15 amino acids long. The CDR3 loop is CASSLGQGFDSPLHF. The CDR3 DNA sequence: TGTGCCAGCAGCTTGGGGCAGGGTTTTGATTCACCCCTCCACTTT.

This clone came up a few times. The chain uses TRBV7-6 and TRBJ1-3; 9 bases are a match to TRBD1. This CDR3 contains 17 residues. CDR1 is SGHVS, CDR2 FNYEAQ, per germline. V lost 6 bases, J lost 0 bases, and 9 bases stayed unmatched. This chain's CDR3 is CASRGRTGASSGNTIYF. The DNA of the CDR3 is TGTGCCAGCAGGGGACGGACAGGGGCAAGCTCTGGAAACACCATATATTTT.

The chain links TRBV7-9 to TRBJ1-2, with D possibly TRBD1 on 5 matching bases. The V and J ends lost 5 bases and 4 bases respectively, with 8 bases between them. This CDR3 has 12 amino acids. Germline CDR1 reads SEHNR; CDR2 reads FQNEAQ (reference sequence). The CDR3 region has the DNA TGTGCCAGCAGCCGCGACAGCTATGGCTACACCTTC. Its protein is CASSRDSYGYTF.

V and J are TRBV3-1 (or the pseudogene TRBV3-2) and TRBJ2-3; 7 nucleotides line up with TRBD2. V lost 4 bases and J lost 1; bases outside the gene matches: 5. In germline, CDR1 is LGHDT, CDR2 YNNKEL (reference sequence). The CDR3 runs 15 residues. The CDR3 DNA follows: TGTGCCAGCAGCCCCACGGGGAGGGGCACAGATACGCAGTATTTT. Translation: CASSPTGRGTDTQYF.

The V and J genes are TRBV6-5 and TRBJ2-3; 7 bases are a match to TRBD2. Germline loops: CDR1 MNHEY, CDR2 SVGAGI. V gave up 6 bases and J gave up 5 bases; unmatched junction bases: 8. The CDR3 length is 14 residues. The CDR3 DNA follows: TGTGCCAGCAGCTTTCGGGAGGCAAAAGATACGCAGTATTTT. Its protein product is CASSFREAKDTQYF.

This chain links TRBV6-5 with TRBJ1-6; 7 bases agree with TRBD1. This CDR3 has 14 amino acids. Germline V lookup: CDR1 MNHEY, CDR2 SVGAGI. The V gene end was trimmed by 5 bases and the J gene end by 5 bases; junction bases not matched to a gene: 3. Here the CDR3 DNA reads TGTGCCAGCAGTCAGGGACAGAATAATTCACCCCTCCACTTT. It yields the protein CASSQGQNNSPLHF.

The chain links TRBV28 to TRBJ1-6; D possibly corresponds to TRBD1 (6 bases). Germline CDR1 is MDHEN and CDR2 is SYDVKM. Trimming took 4 bases from V and 8 from J, leaving 12 bases between them. This CDR3 comprises 14 residues. The CDR3 loop is CASSWVQGDSPLHF. CDR3 nucleotides: TGTGCCAGCAGTTGGGTACAGGGCGATTCACCCCTCCACTTT. Full variable domain (rest looked up from reference TRBV28 and TRBJ1-6): DVKVTQSSRYLVKRTGEKVFLECVQDMDHENMFWYRQDPGLGLRLIYFSYDVKMKEKGDIPEGYSVSREKKERFSLILESASTNQTSMYLCASSWVQGDSPLHFGNGTRLTVT.

The rearrangement joins TRBV29-1 to TRBJ1-2; tentatively, D is TRBD1 (5 bases). V lost 2 bases and J lost 5, with 15 bases in between. Germline CDR1 and CDR2: SQVTM and ANQGSEA. CDR3 size: 14 residues. In DNA, the CDR3 is TGCAGCGTTGAATGGCGGGGGGATCGGTATGGCTACACCTTC. As protein: CSVEWRGDRYGYTF.

This clone occurred once. Here the CDR3 reads CASSRGGQGTSGGHF. DNA for the CDR3: TGTGCCAGTAGCCGAGGGGGACAGGGAACTTCCGGAGGGCATTTT. The genes are TRBV19 and TRBJ1-5; 9 bases map to TRBD1. CDR1 is LNHDA, CDR2 SQIVND, per germline (reference sequence). The CDR3 totals 15 residues. V was clipped by 6 bases and J by 15 bases; unmatched bases: 18.

The rearrangement links TRBV11-2 to TRBJ2-5; 11 bases are shared with TRBD1. The CDR3 runs 14 residues. Trimming at V came to 6 bases and at J to 1 base, leaving 1 base not matched to a gene. Per germline, CDR1 SGHAT and CDR2 FQNNGV. This CDR3 is CASRGTGGQETQYF. The CDR3 DNA reads as TGTGCCAGCAGAGGGACAGGGGGCCAAGAGACCCAGTACTTC.

The table lists this clone with a count of one. This chain joins TRBV27 and TRBJ1-2, with TRBD1 matching over 9 bases. The CDR3 length is 13 residues. Germline lookup yields CDR1 MNHEY and CDR2 SMNVEV (reference sequence). V lost 3 bases, J lost 4 bases, and 0 bases stayed unmatched. In nucleotides, the CDR3 is TGTGCCAGCAGTTTGGGACAGGGCTATGGCTACACCTTC. Translating it yields CASSLGQGYGYTF.

The J gene is TRBJ2-1, the V gene TRBV9; D gene uncertain. V was trimmed by 3 bases and J by 6 bases, leaving 4 bases between them. The CDR3 runs 11 residues. In germline, CDR1 is SGDLS, CDR2 YYNGEE. CDR3 DNA sequence: TGTGCCAGCAGCGCACTCAATGAGCAGTTCTTC. This codes for CASSALNEQFF.

The chain uses TRBV27 and TRBJ1-6; 8 bases match TRBD1. The CDR3 loop spans 17 amino acids. V was pared by 5 bases and J by 0 bases, with 6 bases of the junction left unmatched. From germline, CDR1 is MNHEY and CDR2 SMNVEV (reference sequence). The CDR3 here is CASSPDRASSYNSPLHF. For the CDR3, the DNA is TGTGCCAGCAGTCCGGACAGGGCTAGCTCCTATAATTCACCCCTCCACTTT.

The chain is built from TRBV11-2 and TRBJ1-6; TRBD1 matches 7 bases. From germline, CDR1 is SGHAT and CDR2 FQNNGV. The CDR3 extends over 14 amino acids. Losses at the gene ends were 4 bases for V and 4 bases for J; bases not matched to a gene: 1. This CDR3 is CASSSGQYNSPLHF. CDR3 DNA: TGTGCCAGCAGCTCGGGACAGTATAATTCACCCCTCCACTTT.

This chain links TRBV6-2 or TRBV6-3 with TRBJ2-3, with 7 bases matching TRBD1. CDR1 is MNHEY, CDR2 SVGEGT, per germline. The CDR3 sequence is 12 residues long. V lost 2 bases to trimming and J lost 10 bases; unmatched junction nucleotides: 3. The CDR3 DNA sequence: TGTGCCAGCAGTTACGGGACAGCTCCGCAGTATTTT. Translation: CASSYGTAPQYF.

The J gene is TRBJ1-4, the V gene TRBV5-3; no clear D gene. Being an ORF, TRBV5-3 has a function that is uncertain. The V and J ends lost 0 bases and 6 bases respectively, with 21 bases between them. The CDR3 totals 18 residues. Here the CDR3 DNA reads TGTGCCAGAAGCTTGGCGGGTAGGTGTACCCGCTTGGATGAAAAACTGTTTTTT. It specifies CARSLAGRCTRLDEKLFF.

J is TRBJ2-7 and V is TRBV5-5; possibly TRBD1 for D (5 bases). Trimming took 0 bases from V and 5 from J, leaving 12 bases between them. Germline lookup yields CDR1 SGHKS and CDR2 YYEKEE (reference sequence). The CDR3 spans 14 residues. In DNA, the CDR3 is TGTGCCAGCAGCTTGGCCAGGGATTCCCACGAGCAGTACTTC. Translated, it gives CASSLARDSHEQYF.

This clone appeared once. The V call is TRBV6-5, the J call TRBJ2-7; TRBD1 is a possible D gene (5 bases). This CDR3 is built from 13 residues. Germline assignment: CDR1 MNHEY and CDR2 SVGAGI. Trimming removed 4 bases at V and 6 bases at J, with 13 bases between. The CDR3 DNA reads as TGTGCCAGCAGTTGGGGCAAATACCTCGAGCAGTACTTC. Translating gives CASSWGKYLEQYF.

The chain carries TRBV28 and TRBJ2-7; D is unclear. This CDR3 contains 11 residues. V dropped 6 bases and J dropped 0 bases, with 3 bases sitting between them. Germline assignment: CDR1 MDHEN and CDR2 SYDVKM. The CDR3 nucleotides read TGTGCCAGCAGATACTCCTACGAGCAGTACTTC. It specifies CASRYSYEQYF.

DNA for the CDR3: TGTGCCAGCAGCTTGGCCGGGGGGTTGAACACTGAAGCTTTCTTT. Protein product: CASSLAGGLNTEAFF. The rearrangement uses TRBV5-8 and TRBJ1-1; D might be TRBD1 (5 bases). Germline values: CDR1 SGHTS, CDR2 YDEGEE. Trimming took off 0 bases at V and 0 bases at J, with 9 bases between the two ends. This CDR3 has 15 residues.

V is TRBV21-1 and J is TRBJ2-5; no DNA check was done on the table's D call, TRBD1. TRBV21-1 is classified as a pseudogene. The CDR3 is made up of 15 amino acids. The chain's CDR3 is CASSKAQGISETQYF. The CDR3 DNA follows: TGTGCCAGCAGCAAAGCTCAGGGTATCTCAGAGACCCAGTACTTC.

This chain uses TRBV15 with TRBJ1-4; maybe TRBD1 (6 bases). CDR3 length: 16 residues. The V and J ends lost 0 bases and 7 bases respectively, with 15 bases between them. CDR1 is LNHNV and CDR2 is YYDKDF in the germline V gene (reference sequence). DNA of the CDR3: TGTGCCACCAGCAGAGATCGTCTACAGGGTGGTGAAAAACTGTTTTTT. It yields the protein CATSRDRLQGGEKLFF.

This CDR3 reads CASRPGQRTDTQYF. In nucleotides, the CDR3 is TGTGCCAGCAGACCGGGACAACGCACAGATACGCAGTATTTT. The gene calls are TRBV6-6 and TRBJ2-3, with D maybe TRBD1 (6 bases). The CDR3 has 14 residues. V was clipped by 6 bases and J by 1 base, with 11 bases between them. From germline, CDR1 is MNHNY and CDR2 SVGAGI (reference sequence).